This T cell receptor (beta chain) was identified in a study of T cells in Graves' hyperthyroidism and ophthalmopathy. Hyperthyroidism was newly diagnosed in patients aged 18 to 65 (duration under 2 months). Each diagnosis was grounded in clinical symptoms, serum thyroxine and TRAb, thyroid ultrasound, and orbital computed tomography. The PBMCs were sourced from fresh peripheral blood (about 9.6 ml). TCR beta CDR3 region amplification was performed from RNA transcripts. First-round RT-PCR with HTBI primers amplified the TCR CDR3 region. MiXCR, applied by TCRdb to the multiplex PCR reads, yields one record per CDR3 protein. The data contain fewer than 350,000 distinct CDR3 sequences, about 18% of them singletons. Germline CDR1 MDHEN, CDR2 SYDVKM. V gave up 8 bases and J gave up 8 bases, with 19 bases separating them. The CDR3 is 14 amino acids.

The chain links TRBV28 to TRBJ2-1; maybe TRBD1 (5 bases). The sample was blood. This clonotype originated in a woman aged 45-65 years with Graves' hyperthyroidism. CDR3 nucleotides: TGTGCCAGCTGCGCCGTGACAGAGAGAGATGAGCAGTTCTTC. Translated: CASCAVTERDEQFF. The whole variable domain, filled in from reference TRBV28 and TRBJ2-1, reads DVKVTQSSRYLVKRTGEKVFLECVQDMDHENMFWYRQDPGLGLRLIYFSYDVKMKEKGDIPEGYSVSREKKERFSLILESASTNQTSMYLCASCAVTERDEQFFGPGTRLTVL.